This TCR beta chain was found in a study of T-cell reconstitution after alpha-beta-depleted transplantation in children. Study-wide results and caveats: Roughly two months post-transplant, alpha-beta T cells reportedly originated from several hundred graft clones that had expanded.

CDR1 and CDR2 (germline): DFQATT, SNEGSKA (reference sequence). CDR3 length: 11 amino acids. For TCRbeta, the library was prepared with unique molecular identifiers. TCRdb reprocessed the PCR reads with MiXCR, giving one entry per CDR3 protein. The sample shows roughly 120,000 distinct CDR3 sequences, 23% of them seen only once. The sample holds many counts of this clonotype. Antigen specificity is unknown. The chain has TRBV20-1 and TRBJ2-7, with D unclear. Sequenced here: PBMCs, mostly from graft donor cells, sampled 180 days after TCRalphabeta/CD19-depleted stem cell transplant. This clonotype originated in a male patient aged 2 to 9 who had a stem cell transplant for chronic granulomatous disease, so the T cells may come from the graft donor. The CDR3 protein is CSRKATYEQYF. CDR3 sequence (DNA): TGCTCGCGGAAAGCGACCTACGAGCAGTACTTC.